This T cell receptor beta chain was sequenced for a study of blood T cell repertoires in COVID-19. Looking at the study overall: Specimens from acute and convalescent COVID-19 originated in the United States, Italy and Spain. T cells, B-cell-depleted T cells, or PBMCs provided the cDNA or gDNA that served as material.

This clone has a handful of counts. Patients at the Seattle site were enrolled during active infection and followed longitudinally. Germline V gene lookup returns CDR1 SGHNT and CDR2 YYREEE (reference sequence). V lost 2 bases and J lost 5; bases outside the gene matches: 6. The CDR3 is 15 amino acids. Authors' processing steps: The assay estimated nucleated cells by amplifying reference gene primers. Sequencing was performed with immunoSEQ multiplex PCR; in TCRdb, only in-frame clones are kept and a portion is missing. For V, J and clone size, that table is used; D and trimming come from the DNA. Altogether about 350,000 clones are present, 75% to 90% being singletons, with the ten largest covering more than 5%.

The rearrangement uses TRBV5-4 and TRBJ2-2, with TRBD2 matching over 7 bases. This clonotype was obtained from a woman aged 45-65 years with COVID-19, enrolled during active disease. Sequenced input: peripheral blood. As DNA, the CDR3 is TGTGCCAGCAGCTTCGGGGGGAGAGGAACCGGGGAGCTGTTTTTT. As protein: CASSFGGRGTGELFF.